The sequence of this T cell receptor (beta chain) was determined in a study of blood T cells in healthy people across ages. Remarks on this clonotype: Antigen unknown. Just one base apart from a much larger clone, this may be a read error.

A J-beta primer mix and a sample-barcoded 5' primer were used in a second PCR of about 7 to 11 cycles. TCRdb analysed the 5' RACE reads with MiXCR anew, one entry per CDR3 protein. The profile covers approximately 800,000 distinct CDR3 sequences, with about half appearing a single time and around 18% taken by the ten largest. Study-level findings and limits: Among long-lived donors, naive CD4+ cells were more numerous and diversity higher than in aged donors.

The donors, healthy Caucasians from Russia, were aged roughly 6 to 90. This CDR3 has 15 residues. This chain joins TRBV21-1 and TRBJ2-1; the D call of TRBD1 is as the table states it, not checked on the DNA. TRBV21-1 is assigned pseudogene status. The specimen sequenced was blood. This TCR was recovered from an elderly man in good health. The CDR3: CASSNGAGVSDEQFF. The CDR3 DNA follows: TGTGCCAGCAGCAACGGGGCAGGGGTGTCAGATGAGCAGTTCTTC.